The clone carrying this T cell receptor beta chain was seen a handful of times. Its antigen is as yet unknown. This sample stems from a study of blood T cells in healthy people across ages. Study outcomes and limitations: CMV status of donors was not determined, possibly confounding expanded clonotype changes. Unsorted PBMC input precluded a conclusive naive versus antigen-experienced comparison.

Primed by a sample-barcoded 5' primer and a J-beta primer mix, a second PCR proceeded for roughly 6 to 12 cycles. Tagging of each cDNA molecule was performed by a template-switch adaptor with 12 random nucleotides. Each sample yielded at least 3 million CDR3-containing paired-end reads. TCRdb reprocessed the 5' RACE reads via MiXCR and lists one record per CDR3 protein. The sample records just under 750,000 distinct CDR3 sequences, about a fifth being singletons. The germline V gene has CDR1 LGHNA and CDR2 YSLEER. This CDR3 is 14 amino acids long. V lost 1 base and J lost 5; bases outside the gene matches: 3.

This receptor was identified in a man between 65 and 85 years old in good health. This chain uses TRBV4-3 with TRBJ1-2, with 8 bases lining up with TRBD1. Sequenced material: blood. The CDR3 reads CASSQGTGSYGYTF. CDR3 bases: TGCGCCAGCAGCCAAGGGACAGGGTCGTATGGCTACACCTTC.